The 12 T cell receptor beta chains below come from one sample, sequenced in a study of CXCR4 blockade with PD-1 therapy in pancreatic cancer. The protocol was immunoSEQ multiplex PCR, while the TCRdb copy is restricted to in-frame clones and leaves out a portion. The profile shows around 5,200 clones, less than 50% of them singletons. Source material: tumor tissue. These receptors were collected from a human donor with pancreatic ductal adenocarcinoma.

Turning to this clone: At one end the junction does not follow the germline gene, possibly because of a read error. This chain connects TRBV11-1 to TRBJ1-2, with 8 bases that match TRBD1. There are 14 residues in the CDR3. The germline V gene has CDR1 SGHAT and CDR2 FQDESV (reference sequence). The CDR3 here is CANSYAGGDYGYTF. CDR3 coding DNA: TGTGCCAACAGCTACGCAGGGGGCGACTATGGCTACACCTTC. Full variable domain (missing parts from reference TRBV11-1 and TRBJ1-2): EAEVAQSPRYKITEKSQAVAFWCDPISGHATLYWYRQILGQGPELLVQFQDESVVDDSQLPKDRFSAERLKGVDSTLKIQPAELGDSAMYLCANSYAGGDYGYTFGSGTRLTVV.

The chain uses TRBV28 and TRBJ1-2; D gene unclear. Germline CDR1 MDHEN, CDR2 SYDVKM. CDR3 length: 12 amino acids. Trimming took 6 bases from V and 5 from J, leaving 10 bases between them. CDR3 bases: TGTGCCAGCAGATACAACCAGTATGGCTACACCTTC. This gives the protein CASRYNQYGYTF.

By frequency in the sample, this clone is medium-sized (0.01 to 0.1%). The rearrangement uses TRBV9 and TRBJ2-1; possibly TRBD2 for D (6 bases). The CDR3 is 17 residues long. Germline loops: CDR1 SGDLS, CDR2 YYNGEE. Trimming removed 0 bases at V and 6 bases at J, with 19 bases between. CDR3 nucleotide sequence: TGTGCCAGCAGCGTAGCCGCCCCGGGGGAACCTGCCAATGAGCAGTTCTTC. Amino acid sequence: CASSVAAPGEPANEQFF.

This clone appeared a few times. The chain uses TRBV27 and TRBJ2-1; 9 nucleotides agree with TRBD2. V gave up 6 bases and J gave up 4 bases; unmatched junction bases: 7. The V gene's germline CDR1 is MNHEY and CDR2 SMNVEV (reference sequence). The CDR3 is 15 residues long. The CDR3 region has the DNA TGTGCCAGCAGACTGCTAGCGGGACGTTACAATGAGCAGTTCTTC. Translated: CASRLLAGRYNEQFF.

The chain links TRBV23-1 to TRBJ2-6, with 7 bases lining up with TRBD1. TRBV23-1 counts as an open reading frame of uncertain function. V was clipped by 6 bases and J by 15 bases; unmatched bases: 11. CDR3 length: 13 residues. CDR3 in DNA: TGCGCCAGCAGACCCTGGACAGGATCCGGCCTGACTTTC. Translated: CASRPWTGSGLTF.

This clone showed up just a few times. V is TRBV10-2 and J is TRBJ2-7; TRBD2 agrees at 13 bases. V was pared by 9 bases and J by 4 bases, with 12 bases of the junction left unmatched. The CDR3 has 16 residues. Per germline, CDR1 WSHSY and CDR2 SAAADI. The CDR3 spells CARLTGLAGLVYEQYF. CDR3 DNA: TGCGCCAGGCTGACGGGACTAGCGGGATTGGTATACGAGCAGTACTTC.

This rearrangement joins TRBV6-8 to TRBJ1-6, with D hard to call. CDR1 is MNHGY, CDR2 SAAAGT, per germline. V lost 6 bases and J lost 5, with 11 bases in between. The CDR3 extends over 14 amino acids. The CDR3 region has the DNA TGTGCCAGCAGCGACACGTTCAATAATTCACCCCTCCACTTT. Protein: CASSDTFNNSPLHF.

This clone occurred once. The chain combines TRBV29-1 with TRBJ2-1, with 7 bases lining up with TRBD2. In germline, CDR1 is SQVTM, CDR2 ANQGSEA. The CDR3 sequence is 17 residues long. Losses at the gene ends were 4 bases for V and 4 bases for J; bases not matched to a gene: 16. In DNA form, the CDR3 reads TGCAGCGTTGTCCCAAACCTACCGGGACTATTGTACAATGAGCAGTTCTTC. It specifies CSVVPNLPGLLYNEQFF.

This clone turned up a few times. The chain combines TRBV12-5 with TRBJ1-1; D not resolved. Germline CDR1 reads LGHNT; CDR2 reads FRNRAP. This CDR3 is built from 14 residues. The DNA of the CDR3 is TGTGCCAGCACCACTGCCCACTTGAACACTGAAGCTTTCTTT. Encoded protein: CASTTAHLNTEAFF.

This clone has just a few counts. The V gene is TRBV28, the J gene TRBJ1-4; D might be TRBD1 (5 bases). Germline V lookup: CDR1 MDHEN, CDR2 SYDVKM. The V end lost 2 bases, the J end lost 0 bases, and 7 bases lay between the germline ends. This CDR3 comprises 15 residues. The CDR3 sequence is CASSLGGATNEKLFF. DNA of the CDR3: TGTGCCAGCAGTTTAGGAGGGGCAACTAATGAAAAACTGTTTTTT.

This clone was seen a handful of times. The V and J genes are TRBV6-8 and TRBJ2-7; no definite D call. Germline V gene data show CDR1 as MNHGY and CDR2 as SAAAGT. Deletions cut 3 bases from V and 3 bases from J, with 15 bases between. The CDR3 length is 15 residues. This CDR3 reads CASSYVGVDNYEQYF. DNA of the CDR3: TGTGCCAGCAGTTATGTTGGGGTGGATAACTACGAGCAGTACTTC.

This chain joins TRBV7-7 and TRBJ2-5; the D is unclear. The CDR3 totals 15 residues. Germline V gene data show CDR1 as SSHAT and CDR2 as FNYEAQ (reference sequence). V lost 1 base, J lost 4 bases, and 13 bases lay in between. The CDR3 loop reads CASSLELRLRETQYF. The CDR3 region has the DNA TGTGCCAGCAGCTTAGAATTGCGTTTGAGAGAGACCCAGTACTTC.